The rows below give T cell receptor beta chains drawn from one sample of a study of T cells in Graves' hyperthyroidism and ophthalmopathy. TCRdb fed the multiplex PCR reads into MiXCR, producing one record per CDR3 protein. Counted here are 300,000 or so distinct CDR3 sequences, approximately 15% occurring once; the ten biggest clones make up roughly a third. The sample comprised blood. The receptors come from a man aged 25 to 40 with Graves' hyperthyroidism. Each CDR3 is given with its conserved first and last residue. Fields, in order: J gene, D gene, clone size, V gene, CDR3 protein, CDR3 DNA. A D gene is named only where the DNA matches it firmly. Size is stated for part of the rows, as once, few or many counts, or as a class when the clone is expanded.

J: TRBJ1-2; D: TRBD1; size: many; V: TRBV27; CDR3: CASSLIAGQGYGYTF; DNA: TGTGCCAGCAGCCTAATAGCGGGACAGGGTTATGGCTACACCTTC
J: TRBJ2-7; D: NA; size: NA; V: TRBV9; CDR3: CASSGPQEDEQYF; DNA: TGTGCCAGCAGCGGACCCCAGGAAGACGAGCAGTACTTC
J: TRBJ2-7; D: TRBD1; size: many; V: TRBV7-2; CDR3: CASSLGQGVPEQYF; DNA: TGTGCCAGCAGCTTAGGCCAGGGGGTCCCCGAGCAGTACTTC
J: TRBJ1-5; D: NA; size: NA; V: TRBV19; CDR3: CASSQRIRDQPQHF; DNA: TGTGCCAGTAGTCAGAGGATCCGAGATCAGCCCCAGCATTTT
J: TRBJ2-7; D: TRBD1; size: few; V: TRBV29-1; CDR3: CSVKDRGGQYF; DNA: TGCAGCGTTAAGGACAGGGGCGGGCAGTACTTC
J: TRBJ1-5; D: NA; size: few; V: TRBV3-1; CDR3: CASSQEGGPQHF; DNA: TGTGCCAGCAGCCAAGAAGGGGGGCCCCAGCATTTT
J: TRBJ2-7; D: TRBD2; size: many; V: TRBV5-1; CDR3: CASRAGASGRNEQYF; DNA: TGCGCCAGCAGGGCTGGGGCTAGCGGGAGGAACGAGCAGTACTTC
J: TRBJ1-1; D: NA; size: many; V: TRBV20-1; CDR3: CSARDPAQNTEAFF; DNA: TGCAGTGCTAGAGACCCCGCCCAGAACACTGAAGCTTTCTTT
J: TRBJ1-1; D: NA; size: many; V: TRBV19; CDR3: CASSRGWDTEAFF; DNA: TGTGCCAGTAGTAGGGGCTGGGACACTGAAGCTTTCTTT
J: TRBJ1-2; D: NA; size: few; V: TRBV24-1; CDR3: CATSDSGYGYTF; DNA: TGTGCCACCAGTGATTCGGGCTATGGCTACACCTTC
J: TRBJ1-5; D: NA; size: many; V: TRBV11-2; CDR3: CASSLDVGGGQPQHF; DNA: TGTGCCAGCAGCTTAGATGTCGGCGGGGGTCAGCCCCAGCATTTT
J: TRBJ2-1; D: NA; size: many; V: TRBV11-3; CDR3: CASSLEGTSGYNEQFF; DNA: TGTGCCAGCAGCTTAGAGGGGACCTCGGGTTACAATGAGCAGTTCTTC
J: TRBJ1-1; D: NA; size: NA; V: TRBV19; CDR3: CASSVTGLMNTEAFF; DNA: TGTGCCAGTAGTGTCACAGGGCTCATGAACACTGAAGCTTTCTTT
J: TRBJ2-7; D: TRBD2; size: many; V: TRBV3-1; CDR3: CASSHRTSGSNEQYF; DNA: TGTGCCAGCAGCCATAGGACTAGCGGGAGCAACGAGCAGTACTTC
J: TRBJ2-2; D: TRBD2; size: many; V: TRBV12-3/TRBV12-4; CDR3: CASIQGLAGGVTGELFF; DNA: TGTGCCAGCATTCAGGGACTAGCGGGAGGCGTCACCGGGGAGCTGTTTTTT
J: TRBJ2-2; D: TRBD1; size: many; V: TRBV2; CDR3: CANEGARSTGELFF; DNA: TGTGCCAACGAGGGGGCGCGGAGCACCGGGGAGCTGTTTTTT
J: TRBJ1-3; D: NA; size: many; V: TRBV2; CDR3: CASSEQGIGNTIYF; DNA: TGTGCCAGCAGTGAACAGGGCATTGGAAACACCATATATTTT
J: TRBJ2-1; D: TRBD2; size: NA; V: TRBV29-1; CDR3: CSVGGGGNEQFF; DNA: TGCAGCGTGGGGGGGGGGGGGAATGAGCAGTTCTTC
J: TRBJ1-1; D: NA; size: NA; V: TRBV5-1; CDR3: CASSLIGGASNTEAFF; DNA: TGCGCCAGCAGCTTGATCGGGGGGGCCTCGAACACTGAAGCTTTCTTT
J: TRBJ1-2; D: TRBD1; size: NA; V: TRBV19; CDR3: CASSTHRGSNYGYTF; DNA: TGTGCCAGTAGTACCCACAGGGGAAGTAACTATGGCTACACCTTC
J: TRBJ2-3; D: NA; size: many; V: TRBV5-6; CDR3: CASSSQLPNTDTQYF; DNA: TGTGCCAGCAGCTCTCAACTCCCAAACACAGATACGCAGTATTTT
J: TRBJ1-3; D: NA; size: NA; V: TRBV12-3/TRBV12-4; CDR3: CATPGGNTIYF; DNA: TGTGCCACCCCAGGGGGAAACACCATATATTTT
J: TRBJ2-5; D: TRBD2; size: NA; V: TRBV19; CDR3: CASSIAGTSGQETQYF; DNA: TGTGCCAGTAGTATAGCCGGGACTAGCGGCCAAGAGACCCAGTACTTC
J: TRBJ2-3; D: TRBD2; size: few; V: TRBV5-1; CDR3: CASSPLPSSGRNTDTQYF; DNA: TGCGCCAGCAGCCCCCTCCCTTCTAGCGGGAGAAACACAGATACGCAGTATTTT
J: TRBJ1-1; D: TRBD1; size: few; V: TRBV7-9; CDR3: CASSPWGGDRPNTEAFF; DNA: TGTGCCAGCAGCCCCTGGGGCGGGGACAGACCGAACACTGAAGCTTTCTTT
J: TRBJ2-4; D: NA; size: NA; V: TRBV2; CDR3: CASSDSNEGGGNIQYF; DNA: TGTGCCAGCAGTGACTCGAATGAGGGGGGTGGAAACATTCAGTACTTC
J: TRBJ1-4; D: NA; size: many; V: TRBV12-3/TRBV12-4; CDR3: CASSALVGSTGKLFF; DNA: TGTGCCAGCAGTGCCCTGGTCGGATCTACGGGAAAACTGTTTTTT
J: TRBJ1-1; D: NA; size: many; V: TRBV7-3; CDR3: CASSLSFAPVYQNTEAFF; DNA: TGTGCCAGCAGCTTATCTTTTGCGCCAGTATATCAGAACACTGAAGCTTTCTTT
J: TRBJ2-1; D: TRBD1; size: NA; V: TRBV24-1; CDR3: CATSDGQGYNEQFF; DNA: TGTGCCACCAGTGATGGACAGGGGTACAATGAGCAGTTCTTC
J: TRBJ1-1; D: TRBD1; size: NA; V: TRBV20-1; CDR3: CSAIDFGTGGNTEAFF; DNA: TGCAGTGCTATAGACTTCGGGACAGGGGGGAACACTGAAGCTTTCTTT
J: TRBJ2-1; D: TRBD2; size: many; V: TRBV2; CDR3: CASSEEFFLRTSGRDIYNEQFF; DNA: TGTGCCAGCAGTGAGGAGTTCTTCCTTCGGACTAGCGGGAGGGATATCTACAATGAGCAGTTCTTC
J: TRBJ2-1; D: TRBD2; size: many; V: TRBV20-1; CDR3: CSANSLAGAPGEQFF; DNA: TGCAGTGCTAACTCACTAGCGGGAGCCCCAGGGGAGCAGTTCTTC
J: TRBJ2-3; D: TRBD2; size: many; V: TRBV28; CDR3: CASRSGGADTQYF; DNA: TGTGCCAGCAGGTCGGGAGGGGCAGATACGCAGTATTTT
J: TRBJ2-2; D: NA; size: NA; V: TRBV9; CDR3: CASSGGTNHSANTGELFF; DNA: TGTGCCAGCAGCGGCGGGACAAACCATTCCGCGAACACCGGGGAGCTGTTTTTT
J: TRBJ2-3; D: NA; size: many; V: TRBV24-1; CDR3: CATSEAGTQKTDTQYF; DNA: TGTGCCACCAGTGAAGCCGGGACACAGAAGACAGATACGCAGTATTTT
J: TRBJ1-5; D: NA; size: NA; V: TRBV19; CDR3: CASWRRGQPQHF; DNA: TGTGCCAGTTGGAGGAGGGGTCAGCCCCAGCATTTT
J: TRBJ1-2; D: NA; size: NA; V: TRBV29-1; CDR3: CSVFMTGGYTF; DNA: TGCAGCGTTTTTATGACAGGAGGCTACACCTTC
J: TRBJ2-1; D: TRBD2; size: NA; V: TRBV19; CDR3: CASSISSGDNEQFF; DNA: TGTGCCAGTAGTATTTCTAGCGGTGACAATGAGCAGTTCTTC
J: TRBJ1-3; D: NA; size: NA; V: TRBV30; CDR3: CAWSVFRVNSGNTIYF; DNA: TGTGCCTGGAGTGTATTTCGGGTTAACTCTGGAAACACCATATATTTT
J: TRBJ1-1; D: NA; size: many; V: TRBV5-1; CDR3: CASSPGDGKAEAFF; DNA: TGCGCCAGCAGCCCGGGAGATGGAAAGGCTGAAGCTTTCTTT
J: TRBJ2-7; D: TRBD1; size: few; V: TRBV4-2; CDR3: CASSPGQGGVGQYF; DNA: TGTGCCAGCAGCCCGGGACAGGGAGGCGTTGGGCAGTACTTC
J: TRBJ2-5; D: NA; size: many; V: TRBV6-6; CDR3: CASSYSRTRRETQYF; DNA: TGTGCCAGCAGTTACTCTCGGACGCGGAGAGAGACCCAGTACTTC
J: TRBJ1-1; D: NA; size: many; V: TRBV10-2; CDR3: CASSERGNTEAFF; DNA: TGCGCCAGCAGTGAGAGGGGGAACACTGAAGCTTTCTTT
J: TRBJ1-1; D: NA; size: many; V: TRBV5-1; CDR3: CASSLEGVGTEAFF; DNA: TGCGCCAGCAGCTTGGAAGGGGTCGGCACTGAAGCTTTCTTT
J: TRBJ2-2; D: NA; size: NA; V: TRBV19; CDR3: CASTPRVSGELFF; DNA: TGTGCCAGTACCCCACGGGTATCCGGGGAGCTGTTTTTT
J: TRBJ2-7; D: NA; size: many; V: TRBV6-1; CDR3: CASSSPPQRYEQYF; DNA: TGTGCCAGCAGCTCTCCACCCCAGCGCTACGAGCAGTACTTC
J: TRBJ2-5; D: NA; size: few; V: TRBV6-2/TRBV6-3; CDR3: CASSYSGRATQYF; DNA: TGTGCCAGCAGTTACTCGGGCAGGGCGACCCAGTACTTC
J: TRBJ1-1; D: NA; size: NA; V: TRBV5-5; CDR3: CASSMTGMNTEAFF; DNA: TGTGCCAGCAGCATGACCGGAATGAACACTGAAGCTTTCTTT
J: TRBJ2-7; D: NA; size: many; V: TRBV28; CDR3: CASSPEGLSYEQYF; DNA: TGTGCCAGCAGTCCAGAGGGACTCTCCTACGAGCAGTACTTC
J: TRBJ1-3; D: NA; size: NA; V: TRBV20-1; CDR3: CSATPDDSGNTIYF; DNA: TGCAGTGCTACCCCGGATGACTCTGGAAACACCATATATTTT
J: TRBJ2-5; D: NA; size: many; V: TRBV9; CDR3: CASSTSGRPYSQETQYF; DNA: TGTGCCAGCAGCACGAGCGGCAGGCCCTACTCCCAAGAGACCCAGTACTTC
J: TRBJ2-3; D: TRBD2; size: many; V: TRBV11-2; CDR3: CASSLGLAGASSTDTQYF; DNA: TGTGCCAGCAGCTTGGGACTAGCGGGGGCTTCAAGCACAGATACGCAGTATTTT
J: TRBJ2-3; D: TRBD1; size: many; V: TRBV28; CDR3: CASRLRDRDTDTQYF; DNA: TGTGCCAGCAGGCTCCGGGACAGGGACACAGATACGCAGTATTTT